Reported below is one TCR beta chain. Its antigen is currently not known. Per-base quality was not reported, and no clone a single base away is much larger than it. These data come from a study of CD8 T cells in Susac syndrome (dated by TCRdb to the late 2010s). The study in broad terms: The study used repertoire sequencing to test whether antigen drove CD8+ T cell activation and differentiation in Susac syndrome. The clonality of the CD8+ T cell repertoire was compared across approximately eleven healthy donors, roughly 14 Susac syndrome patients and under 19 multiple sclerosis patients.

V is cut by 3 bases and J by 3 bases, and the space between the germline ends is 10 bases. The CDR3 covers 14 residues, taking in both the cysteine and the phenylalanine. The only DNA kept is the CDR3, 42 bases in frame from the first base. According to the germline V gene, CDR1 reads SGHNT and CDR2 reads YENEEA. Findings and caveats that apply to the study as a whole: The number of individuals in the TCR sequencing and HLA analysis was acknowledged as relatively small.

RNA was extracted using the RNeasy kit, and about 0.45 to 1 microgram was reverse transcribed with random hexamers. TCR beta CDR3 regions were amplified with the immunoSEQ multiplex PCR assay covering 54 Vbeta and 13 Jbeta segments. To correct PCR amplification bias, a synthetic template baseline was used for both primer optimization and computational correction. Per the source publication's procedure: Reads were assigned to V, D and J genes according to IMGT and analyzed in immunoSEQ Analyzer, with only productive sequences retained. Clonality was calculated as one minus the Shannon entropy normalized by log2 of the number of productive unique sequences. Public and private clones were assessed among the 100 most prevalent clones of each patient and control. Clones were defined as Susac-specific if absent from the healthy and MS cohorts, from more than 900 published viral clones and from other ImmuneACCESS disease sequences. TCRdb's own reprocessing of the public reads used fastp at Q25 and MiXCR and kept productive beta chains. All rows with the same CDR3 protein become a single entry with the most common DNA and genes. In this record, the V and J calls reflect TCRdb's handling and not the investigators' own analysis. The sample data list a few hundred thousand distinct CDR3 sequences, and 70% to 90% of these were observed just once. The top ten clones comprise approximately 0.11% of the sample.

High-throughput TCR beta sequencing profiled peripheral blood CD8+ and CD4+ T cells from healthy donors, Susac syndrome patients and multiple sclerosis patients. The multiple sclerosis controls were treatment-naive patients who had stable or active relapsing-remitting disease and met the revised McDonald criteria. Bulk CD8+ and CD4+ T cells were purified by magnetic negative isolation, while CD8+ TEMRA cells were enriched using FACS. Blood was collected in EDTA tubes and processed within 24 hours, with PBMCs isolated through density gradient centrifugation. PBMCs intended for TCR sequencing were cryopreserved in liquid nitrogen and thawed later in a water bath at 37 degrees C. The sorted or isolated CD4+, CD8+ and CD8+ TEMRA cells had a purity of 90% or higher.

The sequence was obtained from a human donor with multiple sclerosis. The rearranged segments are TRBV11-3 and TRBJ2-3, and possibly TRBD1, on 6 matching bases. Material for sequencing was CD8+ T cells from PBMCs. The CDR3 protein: CASSFGRGTDTQYF. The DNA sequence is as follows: TGTGCCAGCAGCTTTGGCAGGGGTACAGATACGCAGTATTTT.